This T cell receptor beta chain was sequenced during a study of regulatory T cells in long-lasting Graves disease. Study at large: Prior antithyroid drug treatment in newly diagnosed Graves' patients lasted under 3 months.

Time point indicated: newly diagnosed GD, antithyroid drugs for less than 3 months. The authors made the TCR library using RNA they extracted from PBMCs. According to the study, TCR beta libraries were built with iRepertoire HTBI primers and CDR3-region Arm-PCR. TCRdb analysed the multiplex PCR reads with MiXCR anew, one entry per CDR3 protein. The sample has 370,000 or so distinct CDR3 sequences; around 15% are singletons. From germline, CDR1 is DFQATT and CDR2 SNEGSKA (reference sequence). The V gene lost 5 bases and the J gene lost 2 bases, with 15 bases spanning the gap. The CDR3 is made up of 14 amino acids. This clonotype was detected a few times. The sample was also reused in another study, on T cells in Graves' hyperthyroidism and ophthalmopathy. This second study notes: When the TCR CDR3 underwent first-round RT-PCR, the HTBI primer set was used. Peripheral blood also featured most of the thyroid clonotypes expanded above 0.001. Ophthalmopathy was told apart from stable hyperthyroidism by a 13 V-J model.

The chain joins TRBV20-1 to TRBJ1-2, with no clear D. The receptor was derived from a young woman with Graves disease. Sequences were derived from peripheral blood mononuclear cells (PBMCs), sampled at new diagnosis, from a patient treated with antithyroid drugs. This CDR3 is CSALRRSSNYGYTF. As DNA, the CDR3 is TGCAGTGCTCTGCGGAGGAGCAGCAACTATGGCTACACCTTC.